The clone carrying this TCR beta chain was detected a few times. The record originates from a study of T cell responses to AZD1222 COVID-19 vaccine. In germline, CDR1 is SNHLY, CDR2 FYNNEI. Trimming cost V 6 bases and J 4 bases, with 10 bases left between them. CDR3 length: 13 residues. The table came from immunoSEQ multiplex PCR; TCRdb's copy has only in-frame clones and leaves some out. The sample includes some 130,000 clones, roughly 90% of them seen just once. This specimen consisted of peripheral blood, obtained on day 0 of AZD1222 vaccination. The chain carries TRBV2 and TRBJ1-5; tentative D call: TRBD1 (6 bases). This receptor was obtained from an adult in good health. CDR3 sequence reads: CASSGTPNQPQHF. CDR3 in DNA: TGTGCCAGCAGCGGGACACCTAATCAGCCCCAGCATTTT.